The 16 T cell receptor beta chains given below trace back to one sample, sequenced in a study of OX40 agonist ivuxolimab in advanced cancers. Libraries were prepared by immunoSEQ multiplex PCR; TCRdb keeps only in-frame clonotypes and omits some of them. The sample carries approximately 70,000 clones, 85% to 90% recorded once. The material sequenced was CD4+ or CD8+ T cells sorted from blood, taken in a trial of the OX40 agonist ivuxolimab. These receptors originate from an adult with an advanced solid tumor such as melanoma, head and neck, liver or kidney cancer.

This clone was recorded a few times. The CDR3, as DNA: TGTGCCAGCAGCCCCTATACAGTTAACTATGGCTACACCTTC. Its translation: CASSPYTVNYGYTF. The chain links TRBV13 to TRBJ1-2; D uncertain. The CDR3 covers 14 residues. Deletions cut 5 bases from V and 1 base from J, with 11 bases between. Germline V gene lookup returns CDR1 PRHDT and CDR2 FYEKMQ (reference sequence). Filled out from reference TRBV13 and TRBJ1-2, the complete variable domain reads AAGVIQSPRHLIKEKRETATLKCYPIPRHDTVYWYQQGPGQDPQFLISFYEKMQSDKGSIPDRFSAQQFSDYHSELNMSSLELGDSALYFCASSPYTVNYGYTFGSGTRLTVV.

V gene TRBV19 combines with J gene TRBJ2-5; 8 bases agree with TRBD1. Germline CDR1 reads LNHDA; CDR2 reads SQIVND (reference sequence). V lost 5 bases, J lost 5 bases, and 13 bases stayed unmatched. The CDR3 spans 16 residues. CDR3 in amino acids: CASSGAPGQGAETQYF. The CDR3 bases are TGTGCCAGTAGTGGTGCCCCCGGCCAGGGGGCCGAGACCCAGTACTTC. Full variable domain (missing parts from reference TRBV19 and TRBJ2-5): DGGITQSPKYLFRKEGQNVTLSCEQNLNHDAMYWYRQDPGQGLRLIYYSQIVNDFQKGDIAEGYSVSREKKESFPLTVTSAQKNPTAFYLCASSGAPGQGAETQYFGPGTRLLVL.

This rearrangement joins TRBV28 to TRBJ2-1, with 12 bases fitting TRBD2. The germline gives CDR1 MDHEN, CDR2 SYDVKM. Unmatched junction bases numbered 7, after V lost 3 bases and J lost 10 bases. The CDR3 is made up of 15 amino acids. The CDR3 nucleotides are TGTGCCAGCAGTTTCCTAGCGGGAGGGCGGGGGGAGCAGTTCTTC. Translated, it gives CASSFLAGGRGEQFF.

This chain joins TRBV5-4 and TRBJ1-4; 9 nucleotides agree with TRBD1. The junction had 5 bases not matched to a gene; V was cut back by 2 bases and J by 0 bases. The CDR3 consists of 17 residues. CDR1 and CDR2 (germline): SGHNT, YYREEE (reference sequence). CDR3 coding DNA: TGTGCCAGCAGCTTAGGGACAGGGATGGCAACTAATGAAAAACTGTTTTTT. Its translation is CASSLGTGMATNEKLFF. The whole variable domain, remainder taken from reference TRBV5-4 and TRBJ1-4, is ETGVTQSPTHLIKTRGQQVTLRCSSQSGHNTVSWYQQALGQGPQFIFQYYREEENGRGNFPPRFSGLQFPNYSSELNVNALELDDSALYLCASSLGTGMATNEKLFFGSGTQLSVL.

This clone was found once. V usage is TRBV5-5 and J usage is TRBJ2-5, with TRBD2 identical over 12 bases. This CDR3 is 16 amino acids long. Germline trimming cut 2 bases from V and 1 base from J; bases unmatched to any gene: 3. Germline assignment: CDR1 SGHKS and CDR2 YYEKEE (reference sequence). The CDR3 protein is CASSFGTSGFQETQYF. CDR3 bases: TGTGCCAGCAGCTTCGGGACTAGCGGGTTCCAAGAGACCCAGTACTTC.

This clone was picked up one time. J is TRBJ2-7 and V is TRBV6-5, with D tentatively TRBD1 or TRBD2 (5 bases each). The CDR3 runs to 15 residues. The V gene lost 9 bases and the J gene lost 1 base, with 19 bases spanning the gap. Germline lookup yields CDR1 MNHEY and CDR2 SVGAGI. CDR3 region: CASVDFGTSSYEQYF. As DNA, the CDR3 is TGTGCCAGTGTAGATTTCGGGACCTCATCCTACGAGCAGTACTTC.

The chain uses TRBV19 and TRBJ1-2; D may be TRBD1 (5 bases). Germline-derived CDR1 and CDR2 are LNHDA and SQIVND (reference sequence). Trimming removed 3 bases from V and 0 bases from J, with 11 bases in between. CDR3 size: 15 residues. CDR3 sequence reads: CASSMRGRANYGYTF. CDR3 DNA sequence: TGTGCCAGTAGTATGCGGGGGAGGGCTAACTATGGCTACACCTTC. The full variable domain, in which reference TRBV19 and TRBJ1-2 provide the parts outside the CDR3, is DGGITQSPKYLFRKEGQNVTLSCEQNLNHDAMYWYRQDPGQGLRLIYYSQIVNDFQKGDIAEGYSVSREKKESFPLTVTSAQKNPTAFYLCASSMRGRANYGYTFGSGTRLTVV.

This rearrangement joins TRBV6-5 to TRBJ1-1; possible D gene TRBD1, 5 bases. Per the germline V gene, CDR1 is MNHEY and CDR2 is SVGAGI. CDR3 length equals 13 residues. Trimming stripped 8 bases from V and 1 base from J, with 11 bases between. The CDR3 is CASWVGGNTEAFF. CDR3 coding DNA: TGTGCCAGCTGGGTGGGGGGGAACACTGAAGCTTTCTTT.

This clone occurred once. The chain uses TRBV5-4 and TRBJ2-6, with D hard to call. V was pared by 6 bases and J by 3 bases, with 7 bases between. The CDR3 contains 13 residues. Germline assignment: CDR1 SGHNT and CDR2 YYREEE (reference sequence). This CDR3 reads CASTLDGANVLTF. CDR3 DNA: TGTGCCAGCACCCTTGATGGGGCCAACGTCCTGACTTTC.

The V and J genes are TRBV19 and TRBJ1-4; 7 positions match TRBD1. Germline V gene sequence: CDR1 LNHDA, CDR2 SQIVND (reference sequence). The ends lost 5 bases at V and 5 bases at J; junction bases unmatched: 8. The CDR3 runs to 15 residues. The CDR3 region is CASSSTGTDNEKLFF. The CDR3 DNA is TGTGCCAGTAGTTCAACCGGGACAGACAATGAAAAACTGTTTTTT.

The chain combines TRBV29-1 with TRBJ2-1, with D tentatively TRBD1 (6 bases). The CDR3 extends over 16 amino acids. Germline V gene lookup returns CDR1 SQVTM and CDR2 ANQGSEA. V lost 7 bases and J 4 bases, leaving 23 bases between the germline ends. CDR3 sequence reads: CSGIQGPPDFYNEQFF. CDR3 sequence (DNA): TGCAGCGGAATACAGGGCCCTCCCGACTTTTACAATGAGCAGTTCTTC.

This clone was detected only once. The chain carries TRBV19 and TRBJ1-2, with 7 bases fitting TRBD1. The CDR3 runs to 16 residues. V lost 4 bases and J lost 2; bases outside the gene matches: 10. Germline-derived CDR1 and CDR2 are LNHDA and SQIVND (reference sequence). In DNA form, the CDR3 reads TGTGCCAGTAGTACCCCGGACAGGCGTTCGAACTATGGCTACACCTTC. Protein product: CASSTPDRRSNYGYTF.

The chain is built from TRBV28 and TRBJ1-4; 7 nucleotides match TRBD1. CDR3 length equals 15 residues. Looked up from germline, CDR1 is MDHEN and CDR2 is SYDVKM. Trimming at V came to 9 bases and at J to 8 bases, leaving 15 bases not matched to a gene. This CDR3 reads CASRRPGQITEKLFF. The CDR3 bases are TGTGCCAGTCGACGGCCGGGACAGATTACCGAAAAACTGTTTTTT.

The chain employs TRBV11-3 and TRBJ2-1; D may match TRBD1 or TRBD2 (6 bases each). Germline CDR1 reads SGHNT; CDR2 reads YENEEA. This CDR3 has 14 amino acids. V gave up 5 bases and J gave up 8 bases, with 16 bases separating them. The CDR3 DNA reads TGTGCCAGCAGCCTAAGGGGGGCTCGTGATGAGCAGTTCTTC. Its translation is CASSLRGARDEQFF.

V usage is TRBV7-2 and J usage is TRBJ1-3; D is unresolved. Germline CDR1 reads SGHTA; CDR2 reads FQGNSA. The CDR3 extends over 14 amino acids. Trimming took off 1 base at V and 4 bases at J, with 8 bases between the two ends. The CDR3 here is CASSLGGGGNTIYF. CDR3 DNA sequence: TGTGCCAGCAGCTTAGGTGGAGGCGGAAACACCATATATTTT.

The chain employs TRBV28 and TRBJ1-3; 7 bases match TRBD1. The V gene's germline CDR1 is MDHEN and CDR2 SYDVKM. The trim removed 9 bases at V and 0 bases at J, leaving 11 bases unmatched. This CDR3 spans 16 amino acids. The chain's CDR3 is CASHPGTAYSGNTIYF. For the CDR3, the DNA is TGTGCCAGTCACCCCGGGACAGCATACTCTGGAAACACCATATATTTT.